The 28 T cell receptor beta chains below come from one sample, sequenced in a study of T cell responses to AZD1222 COVID-19 vaccine. Profiling relied on immunoSEQ multiplex PCR, and the TCRdb table lists in-frame clones only, not all of them. The repertoire has 130,000 to 150,000 clones, about 92% of them found once; the top ten carry 1.5% to 2%. The source was peripheral blood, collected on day 0 of AZD1222 vaccination. The receptors derive from an adult in good health.

This clone appeared a single time. The genes are TRBV6-4 and TRBJ1-5; D may be TRBD1 (6 bases). Looked up from germline, CDR1 is MRHNA and CDR2 is SNTAGT. The CDR3 runs 16 residues. Trimming cost V 2 bases and J 0 bases, with 11 bases left between them. CDR3 nucleotides: TGTGCCAGCAGTGACGGACAGCCGAGTAGCAATCAGCCCCAGCATTTT. It is translated as CASSDGQPSSNQPQHF.

The chain uses TRBV6-5 and TRBJ1-1, with unresolved D. Trimming pared 8 bases from V and 1 base from J, leaving 11 bases between. The CDR3 is 13 amino acids. The germline V gene encodes CDR1 MNHEY and CDR2 SVGAGI. CDR3 coding DNA: TGTGCCAGCGAGGATTCAGAGAACACTGAAGCTTTCTTT. Protein product: CASEDSENTEAFF.

V and J are TRBV3-1 (or the pseudogene TRBV3-2) and TRBJ1-4; unclear D gene. The CDR3 consists of 14 residues. The ends were cut back, 1 base at V and 7 bases at J, with 10 bases in the middle. The germline gives CDR1 LGHDT, CDR2 YNNKEL (reference sequence). CDR3 protein: CASSQGPLGEKLFF. The DNA for the CDR3 is TGTGCCAGCAGCCAAGGACCCCTTGGTGAAAAACTGTTTTTT.

The genes are TRBV5-8 and TRBJ1-6; D gene unclear. V was trimmed by 4 bases and J by 8 bases, leaving 4 bases between them. The CDR3 sequence is 11 residues long. Germline lookup yields CDR1 SGHTS and CDR2 YDEGEE. Here the CDR3 DNA reads TGTGCCAGCAGCCCCCATTCACCCCTCCACTTT. This gives the protein CASSPHSPLHF.

The V and J genes are TRBV7-9 and TRBJ2-7, with 9 bases fitting TRBD1. Germline CDR1 reads SEHNR; CDR2 reads FQNEAQ (reference sequence). This CDR3 contains 14 residues. V shed 5 bases, J shed 6 bases, and the junction held 8 bases outside the gene matches. The CDR3, as DNA: TGTGCCAGCAGCCCGGACAGGGGCCGCTCCGAGCAGTACTTC. Translating it yields CASSPDRGRSEQYF.

The chain couples TRBV18 to TRBJ1-2, with 8 bases that match TRBD1. Germline CDR1 reads KGHSH; CDR2 reads LQKENI. The CDR3 is 14 residues long. J lost 4 bases, V lost 6 bases, and 7 bases had no gene match. The DNA for the CDR3 is TGTGCCAGCTCGGACAGGGTTGAAGGCTATGGCTACACCTTC. It is translated as CASSDRVEGYGYTF.

The V call is TRBV4-1, the J call TRBJ2-3; 7 bases fit TRBD2. V gave up 4 bases and J gave up 5 bases; unmatched junction bases: 6. Germline CDR1 reads MGHRA; CDR2 reads YSYEKL. CDR3 length: 14 residues. CDR3 coding DNA: TGCGCCAGCAGCCCCCCGGGCGGGGGAGATACGCAGTATTTT. It is translated as CASSPPGGGDTQYF.

J is TRBJ1-2 and V is TRBV18; D is perhaps TRBD1 (6 bases). From germline, CDR1 is KGHSH and CDR2 LQKENI. CDR3 length equals 16 residues. Trimming took 3 bases from V and 5 from J, leaving 19 bases between them. The CDR3 DNA follows: TGTGCCAGCTCACCTTCGGGGGCGAATGGTGGTTATGGCTACACCTTC. This codes for CASSPSGANGGYGYTF.

This chain joins TRBV18 and TRBJ2-7; the D gene could be TRBD1 or TRBD2 (5 bases each). Germline V CDR1 and CDR2: KGHSH, LQKENI. The germline V and J ends were trimmed by 1 base and 3 bases, with 7 bases remaining between them. This CDR3 contains 13 residues. This CDR3 reads CASSPLGDYEQYF. CDR3 nucleotides: TGTGCCAGCTCACCACTGGGGGACTACGAGCAGTACTTC.

This chain connects TRBV15 to TRBJ2-7; 9 bases map to TRBD1. V trimming: 3 bases; J trimming: 6 bases; junction bases outside the gene matches: 6. The CDR3 extends over 14 amino acids. Germline assignment: CDR1 LNHNV and CDR2 YYDKDF (reference sequence). CDR3 loop: CATSSKDRGFEQYF. In nucleotides, the CDR3 is TGTGCCACCAGCAGCAAGGACAGGGGTTTCGAGCAGTACTTC.

This sequence joins TRBV2 and TRBJ2-3; D unclear. The CDR3 consists of 11 residues. Germline V gives CDR1 SNHLY, CDR2 FYNNEI. V shed 7 bases and J shed 4 bases, with 6 bases lying between them. The CDR3, as DNA: TGTGCCAGCAAATCGTCAGATACGCAGTATTTT. This gives the protein CASKSSDTQYF. Variable domain in full (rest from reference TRBV2 and TRBJ2-3): EPEVTQTPSHQVTQMGQEVILRCVPISNHLYFYWYRQILGQKVEFLVSFYNNEISEKSEIFDDQFSVERPDGSNFTLKIRSTKLEDSAMYFCASKSSDTQYFGPGTRLTVL.

This clone was observed once. V usage is TRBV12-3 or TRBV12-4 and J usage is TRBJ1-4; D gene unclear. V gave up 3 bases and J gave up 7 bases, with 9 bases separating them. CDR3 size: 13 residues. The CDR3 spells CASSFIWSEKLFF. In nucleotides, the CDR3 is TGTGCCAGCAGTTTTATTTGGAGTGAAAAACTGTTTTTT.

The chain combines TRBV18 with TRBJ1-3, with a weak D call TRBD1 (5 bases). The germline V gene has CDR1 KGHSH and CDR2 LQKENI. The CDR3 runs 16 residues. Trimming left V 2 bases short and J 7 bases short, with 18 bases between. CDR3 loop: CASSPIPRPRGNTIYF. Here the CDR3 DNA reads TGTGCCAGCTCACCAATCCCCAGGCCCCGGGGGAACACCATATATTTT.

The chain combines TRBV7-9 with TRBJ1-6; 7 bases are a match to TRBD1. Trimming at V came to 5 bases and at J to 3 bases, leaving 7 bases not matched to a gene. Per the germline V gene, CDR1 is SEHNR and CDR2 is FQNEAQ (reference sequence). The CDR3 has 16 amino acids. For the CDR3, the DNA is TGTGCCAGCAGCCCGACGGGACAGCGCTATAATTCACCCCTCCACTTT. Amino acid sequence: CASSPTGQRYNSPLHF.

The rearrangement joins TRBV7-9 to TRBJ1-2, with D maybe TRBD1 (6 bases). The CDR3 has 12 residues. The germline V and J ends were trimmed by 5 bases and 4 bases, with 8 bases remaining between them. The germline V gene encodes CDR1 SEHNR and CDR2 FQNEAQ (reference sequence). In DNA, the CDR3 is TGTGCCAGCAGCGGACAGAGCTATGGCTACACCTTC. It is translated as CASSGQSYGYTF.

The chain carries TRBV2 and TRBJ1-1; TRBD1 aligns across 9 bases. V gave up 6 bases and J gave up 1 base; unmatched junction bases: 12. Germline assignment: CDR1 SNHLY and CDR2 FYNNEI. The CDR3 consists of 17 residues. The CDR3 DNA is TGTGCCAGCAGCCTCACGTGGGGGACAGGGAGGAACACTGAAGCTTTCTTT. Protein: CASSLTWGTGRNTEAFF.

This rearrangement joins TRBV2 to TRBJ2-7; D is unresolved. The V and J ends lost 4 bases and 0 bases respectively, with 7 bases between them. This CDR3 region has 13 residues. Looked up from germline, CDR1 is SNHLY and CDR2 is FYNNEI. CDR3 sequence reads: CASSGPISYEQYF. CDR3 bases: TGTGCCAGCAGTGGCCCTATCTCCTACGAGCAGTACTTC.

The sample holds a few counts of this clone. The rearrangement joins TRBV7-2 to TRBJ1-6; maybe TRBD1 (5 bases). V lost 3 bases and J 9 bases, leaving 12 bases between the germline ends. Germline CDR1 SGHTA, CDR2 FQGNSA. This CDR3 has 14 residues. The CDR3 reads CASSFQGELSPLHF. In DNA form, the CDR3 reads TGTGCCAGCAGCTTCCAGGGAGAGCTTTCACCCCTCCACTTT. The full variable domain, its missing parts supplied by reference TRBV7-2 and TRBJ1-6, is GAGVSQSPSNKVTEKGKDVELRCDPISGHTALYWYRQSLGQGLEFLIYFQGNSAPDKSGLPSDRFSAERTGGSVSTLTIQRTQQEDSAVYLCASSFQGELSPLHFGNGTRLTVT.

The sample holds one count of this clone. The chain is built from TRBV28 and TRBJ2-1, with 7 bases matching TRBD1. The V segment lost 5 bases and the J segment 5 bases; nucleotides outside the gene matches: 12. CDR1 MDHEN and CDR2 SYDVKM come from the germline V gene. The CDR3 extends over 16 amino acids. The CDR3 DNA follows: TGTGCCAGCAGTCCCACGGACAGGTTCCCAAACAATGAGCAGTTCTTC. It yields the protein CASSPTDRFPNNEQFF.

For the CDR3, the DNA is TGTGCCAGCAATTATCTCTATAGCAATCAGCCCCAGCATTTT. Protein: CASNYLYSNQPQHF. This chain joins TRBV27 and TRBJ1-5, with D unclear. Per germline, CDR1 MNHEY and CDR2 SMNVEV (reference sequence). Trimming shortened V by 7 bases and J by 0 bases, and 10 bases separated the two germline ends. The CDR3 runs to 14 residues.

The chain is built from TRBV7-9 and TRBJ2-1, with D hard to call. The germline V gene encodes CDR1 SEHNR and CDR2 FQNEAQ (reference sequence). This CDR3 is 12 amino acids long. V shed 6 bases and J shed 2 bases, with 5 bases lying between them. The CDR3 here is CASRLTYNEQFF. DNA for the CDR3: TGTGCCAGCAGACTAACCTACAATGAGCAGTTCTTC.

The chain is built from TRBV9 and TRBJ2-3; D uncertain. Trimming stripped 4 bases from V and 6 bases from J, with 6 bases between. Germline-derived CDR1 and CDR2 are SGDLS and YYNGEE. The CDR3 has 11 amino acids. The CDR3 here is CASSSGDTQYF. Here the CDR3 DNA reads TGTGCCAGCAGCTCCGGGGATACGCAGTATTTT.

The chain employs TRBV27 and TRBJ1-1; TRBD1 is a possible D gene (6 bases). V lost 7 bases and J lost 5, with 17 bases in between. Looked up from germline, CDR1 is MNHEY and CDR2 is SMNVEV (reference sequence). The CDR3 is 14 amino acids. CDR3 in amino acids: CASKGGGAWTEAFF. DNA of the CDR3: TGTGCCAGCAAGGGAGGGGGGGCTTGGACTGAAGCTTTCTTT.

This sequence joins TRBV5-4 and TRBJ2-3; D call uncertain. In germline, CDR1 is SGHNT, CDR2 YYREEE (reference sequence). The CDR3 loop spans 15 amino acids. The V and J ends lost 3 bases and 5 bases respectively, with 16 bases between them. CDR3 sequence (DNA): TGTGCCAGCAGCTCATGGGCCAACTCCGGAGATACGCAGTATTTT. It encodes CASSSWANSGDTQYF.

The rearrangement uses TRBV15 and TRBJ1-1; D gene uncertain. The CDR3 contains 14 residues. Germline CDR1 reads LNHNV; CDR2 reads YYDKDF (reference sequence). The V end was cut by 0 bases, the J end by 1 base, with 6 bases between. The CDR3 nucleotides read TGTGCCACCAGCAGAGATGGCAGGAACACTGAAGCTTTCTTT. This codes for CATSRDGRNTEAFF.

The rearrangement joins TRBV18 to TRBJ1-5; D is uncertain. Germline CDR1 KGHSH, CDR2 LQKENI. Deletions cut 3 bases from V and 3 bases from J, with 9 bases between. The CDR3 is 14 amino acids. CDR3 loop: CASSPRAVNQPQHF. The CDR3 DNA is TGTGCCAGCTCACCGAGGGCGGTCAATCAGCCCCAGCATTTT.

This clone was observed a few times. The chain recombines TRBV30 with TRBJ1-1; unclear D gene. The germline V and J ends were trimmed by 4 bases and 1 base, with 10 bases remaining between them. Germline CDR1 GTSNPN, CDR2 SVGIG (reference sequence). The CDR3 spans 13 residues. The CDR3 DNA is TGTGCCTGGATCTTCGCCAAGAACACTGAAGCTTTCTTT. It codes for CAWIFAKNTEAFF.

This clone has just a few counts. V gene TRBV12-3 or TRBV12-4 combines with J gene TRBJ1-6; no reliable D call. The V end was cut by 3 bases, the J end by 9 bases, with 9 bases between. This CDR3 region has 13 residues. CDR3 sequence: CASSFNRLSPLHF. Written as DNA, the CDR3 is TGTGCCAGCAGTTTTAACCGCCTTTCACCCCTCCACTTT.